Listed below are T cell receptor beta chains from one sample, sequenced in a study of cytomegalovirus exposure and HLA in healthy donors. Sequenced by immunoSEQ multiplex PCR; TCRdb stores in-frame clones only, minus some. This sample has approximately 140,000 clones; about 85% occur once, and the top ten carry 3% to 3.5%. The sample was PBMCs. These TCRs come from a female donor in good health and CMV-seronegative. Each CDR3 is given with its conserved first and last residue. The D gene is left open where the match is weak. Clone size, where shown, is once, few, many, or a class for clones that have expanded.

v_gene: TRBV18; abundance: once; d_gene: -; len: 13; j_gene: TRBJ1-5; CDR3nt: TGTGCCAGCTCACCACAGGGGAATCAGCCCCAGCATTTT; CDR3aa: CASSPQGNQPQHF
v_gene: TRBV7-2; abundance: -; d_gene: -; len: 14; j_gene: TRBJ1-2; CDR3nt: TGTGCCAGCAGCTTAGGCGGAGGAAATCATGGCTACACCTTC; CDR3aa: CASSLGGGNHGYTF
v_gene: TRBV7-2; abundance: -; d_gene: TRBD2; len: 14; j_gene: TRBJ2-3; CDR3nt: TGTGCCAGCATATCTAGCGGGGGGTTAGATACGCAGTATTTT; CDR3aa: CASISSGGLDTQYF
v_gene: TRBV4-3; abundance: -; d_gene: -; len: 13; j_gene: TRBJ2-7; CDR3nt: TGCGCCAGCAGCCATAGTCGCTCCTACGAGCAGTACTTC; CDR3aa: CASSHSRSYEQYF
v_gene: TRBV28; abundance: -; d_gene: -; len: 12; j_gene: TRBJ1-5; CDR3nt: TGTGCCAGGGGGAGGGGGAGACAGCCCCAGCATTTT; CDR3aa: CARGRGRQPQHF
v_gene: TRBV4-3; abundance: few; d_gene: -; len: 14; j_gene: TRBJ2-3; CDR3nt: TGCGCCAGCAGCCAAGAACGGAGGGGAGATACGCAGTATTTT; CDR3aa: CASSQERRGDTQYF
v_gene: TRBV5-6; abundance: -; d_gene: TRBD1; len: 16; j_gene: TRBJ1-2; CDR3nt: TGTGCCAGCAGCTTGATGACGACAGGGGGCAAGTATGGCTACACCTTC; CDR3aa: CASSLMTTGGKYGYTF
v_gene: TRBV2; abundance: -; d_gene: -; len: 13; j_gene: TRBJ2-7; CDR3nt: TGTGCCAGCAAGTTTAGGGGGGGCTACGAGCAGTACTTC; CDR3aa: CASKFRGGYEQYF
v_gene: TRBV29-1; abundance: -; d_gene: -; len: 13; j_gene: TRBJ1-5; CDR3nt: TGCAGCGTTTGCTCGGGGGGGAATCAGCCCCAGCATTTT; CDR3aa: CSVCSGGNQPQHF
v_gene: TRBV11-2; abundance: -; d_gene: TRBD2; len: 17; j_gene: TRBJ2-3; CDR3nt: TGTGCCAGCAGCCCTGGGACTAGCGGGGGGGCCACAGATACGCAGTATTTT; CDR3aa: CASSPGTSGGATDTQYF
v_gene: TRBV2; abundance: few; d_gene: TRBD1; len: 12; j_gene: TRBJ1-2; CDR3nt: TGTGCCAGCGCCCCGGGACAGGGAGGCTACACCTTC; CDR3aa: CASAPGQGGYTF
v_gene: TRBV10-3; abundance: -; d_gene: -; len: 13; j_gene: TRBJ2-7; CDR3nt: TGTGCCATCTCCCTAATCCCTTCCTACGAGCAGTACTTC; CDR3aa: CAISLIPSYEQYF
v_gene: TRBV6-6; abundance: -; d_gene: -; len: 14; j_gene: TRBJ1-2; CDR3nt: TGTGCCAGCAGTCCTTCTGAGGGCAGCTATGGCTACACCTTC; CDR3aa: CASSPSEGSYGYTF
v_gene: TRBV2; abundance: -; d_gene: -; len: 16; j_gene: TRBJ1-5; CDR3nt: TGTGCCAGCACCCCTTCATCGAGGGGGAATGATCAGCCCCAGCATTTT; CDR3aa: CASTPSSRGNDQPQHF
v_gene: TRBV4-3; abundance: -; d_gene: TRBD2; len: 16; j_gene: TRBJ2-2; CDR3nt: TGCGCCAGCAGCCAAAGCGGGGGGGGCCCTGGCGGGGAGCTGTTTTTT; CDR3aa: CASSQSGGGPGGELFF
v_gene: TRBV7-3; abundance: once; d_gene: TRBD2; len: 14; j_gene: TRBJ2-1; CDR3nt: TGTGCCAGCAAGATCGGGGGGGGCTCGGGTGAGCAGTTCTTC; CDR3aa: CASKIGGGSGEQFF
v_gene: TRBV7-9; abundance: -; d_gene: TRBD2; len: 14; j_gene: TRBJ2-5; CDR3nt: TGTGCCAGCAGCTTAGGAGGACTAGGGGAGACCCAGTACTTC; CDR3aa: CASSLGGLGETQYF
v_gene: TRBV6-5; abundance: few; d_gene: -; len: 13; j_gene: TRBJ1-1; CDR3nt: TGTGCCAGCATCGCGGGACGGTACACTGAAGCTTTCTTT; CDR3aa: CASIAGRYTEAFF
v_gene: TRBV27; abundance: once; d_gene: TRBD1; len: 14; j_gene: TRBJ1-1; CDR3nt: TGTGCCAGCAGTGCTAGGACAGGGAACACTGAAGCTTTCTTT; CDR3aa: CASSARTGNTEAFF
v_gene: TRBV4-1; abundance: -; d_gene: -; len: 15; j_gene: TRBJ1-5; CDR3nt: TGCGCCAGCAGCCAAGAGTCACAGGTTCCCCAGCCCCAGCATTTT; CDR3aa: CASSQESQVPQPQHF
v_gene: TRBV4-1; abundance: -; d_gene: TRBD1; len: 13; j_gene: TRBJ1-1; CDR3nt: TGCGCCAGCAGCCAAGAAGGGGGCGGTGAAGCTTTCTTT; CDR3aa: CASSQEGGGEAFF
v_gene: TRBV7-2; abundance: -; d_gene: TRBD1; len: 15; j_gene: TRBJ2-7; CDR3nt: TGTGCCAGCAGCTTATCAGGGGGTCCTCTCCGCGAGCAGTACTTC; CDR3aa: CASSLSGGPLREQYF
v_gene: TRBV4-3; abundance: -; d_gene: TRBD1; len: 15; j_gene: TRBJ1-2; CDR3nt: TGCGCCAGCAGCCCACGGACAGGGGGAAACTATGGCTACACCTTC; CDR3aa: CASSPRTGGNYGYTF
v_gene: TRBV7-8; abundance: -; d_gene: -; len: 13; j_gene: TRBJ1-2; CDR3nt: TGTGCCAGCAGCTCTTCGGCGGCCTATGGCTACACCTTC; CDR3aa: CASSSSAAYGYTF
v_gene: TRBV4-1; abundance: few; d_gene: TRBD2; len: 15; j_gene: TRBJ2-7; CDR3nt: TGCGCCAGCAGCCAAGGGCGCGGGACTACCTACGAGCAGTACTTC; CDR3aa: CASSQGRGTTYEQYF
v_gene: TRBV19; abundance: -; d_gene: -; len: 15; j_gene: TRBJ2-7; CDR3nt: TGTGCCAGTAGTGGGGGAGGGGGGCGGCTCTACGAGCAGTACTTC; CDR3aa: CASSGGGGRLYEQYF
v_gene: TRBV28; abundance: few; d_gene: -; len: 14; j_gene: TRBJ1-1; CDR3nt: TGTGCCAGCAGTTTATCGGCAGGGAACACTGAAGCTTTCTTT; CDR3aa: CASSLSAGNTEAFF
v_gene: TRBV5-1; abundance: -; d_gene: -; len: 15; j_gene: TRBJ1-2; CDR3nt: TGCGCCAGCAGCCTTCTTGGGACTAGTAGCTATGGCTACACCTTC; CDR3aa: CASSLLGTSSYGYTF
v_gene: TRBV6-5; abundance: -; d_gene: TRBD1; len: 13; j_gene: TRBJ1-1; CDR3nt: TGTGCCAGCAGCAGGGGGCCCGACACTGAAGCTTTCTTT; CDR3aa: CASSRGPDTEAFF
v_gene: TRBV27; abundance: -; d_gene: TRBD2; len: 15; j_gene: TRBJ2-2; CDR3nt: TGTGCCAGCAGTCCGTTAGCGGGGGGGACCGGGGAGCTGTTTTTT; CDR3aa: CASSPLAGGTGELFF
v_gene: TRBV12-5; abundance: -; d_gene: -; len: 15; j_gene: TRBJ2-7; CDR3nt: TGTGCTAGTGGTACCCCGGACGGGACACTCTACGAGCAGTACTTC; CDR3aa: CASGTPDGTLYEQYF
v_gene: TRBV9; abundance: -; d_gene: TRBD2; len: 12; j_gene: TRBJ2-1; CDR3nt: TGTGCCAGCGGGCGGGAGCACAATGAGCAGTTCTTC; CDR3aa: CASGREHNEQFF
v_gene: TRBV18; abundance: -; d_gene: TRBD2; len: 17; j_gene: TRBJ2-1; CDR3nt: TGTGCCAGCTCACCACGCCGCTCTAGCGGGACCCACAATGAGCAGTTCTTC; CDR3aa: CASSPRRSSGTHNEQFF
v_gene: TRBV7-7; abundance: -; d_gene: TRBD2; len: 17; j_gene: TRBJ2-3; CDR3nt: TGTGCTAGCAGCTTAGGGGGACTAGCGGGAGCGTCTGATACGCAGTATTTT; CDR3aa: CASSLGGLAGASDTQYF
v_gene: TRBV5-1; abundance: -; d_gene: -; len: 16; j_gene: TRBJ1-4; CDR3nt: TGCGCCAGCAGCCCATACGGGAGGGGAACTAATGAAAAACTGTTTTTT; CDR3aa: CASSPYGRGTNEKLFF
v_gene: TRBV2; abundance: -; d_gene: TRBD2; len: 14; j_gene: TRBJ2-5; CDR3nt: TGTGCCAGCAGTGAAAGGCGGGGGGATGAGACCCAGTACTTC; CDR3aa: CASSERRGDETQYF
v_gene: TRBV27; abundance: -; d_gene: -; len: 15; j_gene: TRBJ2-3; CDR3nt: TGTGCCAGCAGTCCCTTCCAGCGGCCCACAGATACGCAGTATTTT; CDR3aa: CASSPFQRPTDTQYF
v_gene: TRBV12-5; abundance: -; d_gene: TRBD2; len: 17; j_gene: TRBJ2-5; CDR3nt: TGTGCTAGTGGTTTGGGGGTGGAACTAGCGGGAGGAGGTATCCAGTACTTC; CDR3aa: CASGLGVELAGGGIQYF
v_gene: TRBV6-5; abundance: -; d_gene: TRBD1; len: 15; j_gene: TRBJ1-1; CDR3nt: TGTGCCAGCAGTTACAGGGGGCCATTTGGAACTGAAGCTTTCTTT; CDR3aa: CASSYRGPFGTEAFF
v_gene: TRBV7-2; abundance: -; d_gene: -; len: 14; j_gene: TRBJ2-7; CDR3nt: TGTGCCAGCAGCTTAAACAGGGTACGGTACGAGCAGTACTTC; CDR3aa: CASSLNRVRYEQYF
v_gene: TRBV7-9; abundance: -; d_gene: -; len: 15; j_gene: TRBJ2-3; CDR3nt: TGTGCCAGCAGCTTAGAGGGGTTTAGGACAGATACGCAGTATTTT; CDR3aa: CASSLEGFRTDTQYF
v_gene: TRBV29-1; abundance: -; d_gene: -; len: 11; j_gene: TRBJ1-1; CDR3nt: TGCAGCGTTAACAGAAACACTGAAGCTTTCTTT; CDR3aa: CSVNRNTEAFF
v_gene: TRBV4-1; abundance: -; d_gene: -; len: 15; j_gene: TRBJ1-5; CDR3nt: TGCGCCAGCAGCCAAGATGGACAGCACAATCAGCCCCAGCATTTT; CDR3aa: CASSQDGQHNQPQHF
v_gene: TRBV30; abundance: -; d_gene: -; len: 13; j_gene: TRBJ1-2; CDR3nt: TGTGCCTGGAGTACGGCGGGGGGCTATGGCTACACCTTC; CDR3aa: CAWSTAGGYGYTF
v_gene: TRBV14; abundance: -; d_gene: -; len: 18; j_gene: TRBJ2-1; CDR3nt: TGTGCCAGCAGCCAAGATCCCAGGTCGGGACTCTACTACAATGAGCAGTTCTTC; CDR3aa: CASSQDPRSGLYYNEQFF
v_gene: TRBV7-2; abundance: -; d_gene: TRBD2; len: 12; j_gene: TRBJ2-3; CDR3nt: TGTGCCAGCAGCTCACGGGGGGGCCCGCAGTATTTT; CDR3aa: CASSSRGGPQYF
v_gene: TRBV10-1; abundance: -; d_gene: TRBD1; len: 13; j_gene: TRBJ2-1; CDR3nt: TGCGCCAGCAGTGGGGACAGGGGGAATGAGCAGTTCTTC; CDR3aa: CASSGDRGNEQFF
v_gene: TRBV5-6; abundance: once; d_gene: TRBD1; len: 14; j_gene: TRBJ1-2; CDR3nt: TGTGCCAGCAGCCCCCGGACAGGAAAATATGGCTACACCTTC; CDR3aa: CASSPRTGKYGYTF
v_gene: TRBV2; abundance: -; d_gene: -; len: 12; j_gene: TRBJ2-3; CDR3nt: TGTGCCAGCAGACTTTACACAGATACGCAGTATTTT; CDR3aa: CASRLYTDTQYF
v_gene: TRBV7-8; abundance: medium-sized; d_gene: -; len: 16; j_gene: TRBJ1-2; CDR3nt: TGTGCCAGCAGCCACCTCGGAGGAGTTTATAACTATGGCTACACCTTC; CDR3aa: CASSHLGGVYNYGYTF
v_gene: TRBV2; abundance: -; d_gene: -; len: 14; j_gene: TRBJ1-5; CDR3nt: TGTGCCAGCAGCAAGGGGCTAGGCTCTCAGCCCCAGCATTTT; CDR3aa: CASSKGLGSQPQHF
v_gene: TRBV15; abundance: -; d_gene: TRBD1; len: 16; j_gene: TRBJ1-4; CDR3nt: TGTGCCACCAGGGACAGGGGGCCTGGAACTAATGAAAAACTGTTTTTT; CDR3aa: CATRDRGPGTNEKLFF
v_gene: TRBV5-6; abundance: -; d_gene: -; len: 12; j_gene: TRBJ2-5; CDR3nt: TGTGCCAGCAGCTTGAGTCGGGAGACCCAGTACTTC; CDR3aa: CASSLSRETQYF
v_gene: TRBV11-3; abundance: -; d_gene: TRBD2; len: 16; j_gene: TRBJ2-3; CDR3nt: TGTGCCAGCAGCACGCGACTAGCGGGAGCAGGGGATACGCAGTATTTT; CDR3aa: CASSTRLAGAGDTQYF
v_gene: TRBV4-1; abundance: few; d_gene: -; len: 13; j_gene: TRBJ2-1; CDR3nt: TGCGCCAGCAGGGGACAAAACTACAATGAGCAGTTCTTC; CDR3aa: CASRGQNYNEQFF
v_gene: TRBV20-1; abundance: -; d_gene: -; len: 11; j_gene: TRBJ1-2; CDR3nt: TGCAGTGCTAGGCAGGGCATCGGCTACACCTTC; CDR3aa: CSARQGIGYTF
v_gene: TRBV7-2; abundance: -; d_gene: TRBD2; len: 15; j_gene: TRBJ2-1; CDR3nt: TGTGCCAGCAGCTTGGGGGGGATTCCGTACAATGAGCAGTTCTTC; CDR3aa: CASSLGGIPYNEQFF
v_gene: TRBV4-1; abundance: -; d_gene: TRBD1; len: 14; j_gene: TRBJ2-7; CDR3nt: TGCGCCAGCAGCCAGGGACAGCATTTTCGGGGGCAGTACTTC; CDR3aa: CASSQGQHFRGQYF
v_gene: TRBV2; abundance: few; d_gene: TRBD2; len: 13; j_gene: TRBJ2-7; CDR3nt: TGTGCCAGCAGTGAGGGACTACGGTACGAGCAGTACTTC; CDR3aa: CASSEGLRYEQYF
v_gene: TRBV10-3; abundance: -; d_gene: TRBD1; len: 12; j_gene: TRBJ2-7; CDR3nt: TGTGCCAATCGGGACAGGCACTACGAGCAGTACTTC; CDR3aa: CANRDRHYEQYF